Each of the 29 T cell receptor beta chains below was sequenced from the same sample in a study of preoperative IRX-2 immunotherapy in early breast cancer. Here immunoSEQ multiplex PCR was the method, and the copy in TCRdb shows in-frame clones only, minus some. The profile covers 20,000 to 30,000 clones, with 81% appearing a single time and over 1% taken by the ten largest. As for treatment: preoperative locoregional IRX-2 cytokine immunotherapy. The sample was lymph node tissue, taken after IRX-2 immunotherapy. These receptors all come from a human donor with breast cancer.

The V and J genes are TRBV18 and TRBJ1-2, with D maybe TRBD1 (5 bases). From germline, CDR1 is KGHSH and CDR2 LQKENI. CDR3 length: 15 amino acids. The V and J ends lost 3 bases and 0 bases respectively, with 11 bases between them. CDR3 sequence reads: CASSPRDGSNYGYTF. CDR3 DNA sequence: TGTGCCAGCTCACCTAGGGACGGATCTAACTATGGCTACACCTTC.

V is TRBV5-1 and J is TRBJ2-2; D unresolved. V gave up 0 bases and J gave up 0 bases, with 3 bases separating them. CDR1 is SGHRS, CDR2 YFSETQ, per germline. The CDR3 length is 14 residues. CDR3 amino acids: CASSLVTNTGELFF. CDR3 bases: TGCGCCAGCAGCTTGGTGACGAACACCGGGGAGCTGTTTTTT.

This chain links TRBV6-8 with TRBJ2-1; 7 nucleotides agree with TRBD1. Trimming removed 5 bases from V and 4 bases from J; junction bases left unmatched: 11. The CDR3 contains 16 residues. Per germline, CDR1 MNHGY and CDR2 SAAAGT. The CDR3 reads CASSPGGYLGYNEQFF. CDR3 coding DNA: TGTGCCAGCAGTCCAGGGGGTTATCTGGGGTACAATGAGCAGTTCTTC.

This clone was detected once. The rearrangement links TRBV30 to TRBJ1-1; 7 bases agree with TRBD1. The V and J ends lost 1 base and 1 base, in that order; junction bases with no gene match: 0. This CDR3 region has 13 residues. Germline CDR1 GTSNPN, CDR2 SVGIG (reference sequence). As DNA, the CDR3 is TGTGCCTGGAGTGGACAGGGGAACACTGAAGCTTTCTTT. Protein product: CAWSGQGNTEAFF.

The gene calls are TRBV7-7 and TRBJ1-4; a possible D gene is TRBD1 (6 bases). CDR1 is SSHAT, CDR2 FNYEAQ, per germline (reference sequence). V lost 5 bases and J lost 4, with 14 bases in between. The CDR3 totals 15 residues. The CDR3 spells CASSQGQDSNEKLFF. Written as DNA, the CDR3 is TGTGCCAGCAGCCAAGGGCAGGACAGTAATGAAAAACTGTTTTTT.

CDR3 in amino acids: CAWSVTGSGANVLTF. As DNA, the CDR3 is TGTGCCTGGAGTGTAACAGGCTCTGGGGCCAACGTCCTGACTTTC. V is TRBV30 and J is TRBJ2-6, with D perhaps TRBD1 (5 bases). The CDR3 consists of 15 residues. V was clipped by 0 bases and J by 0 bases, with 6 bases between them. Germline CDR1 and CDR2: GTSNPN and SVGIG (reference sequence).

J is TRBJ2-2 and V is TRBV19; 7 bases are shared with TRBD1. Germline V gene data show CDR1 as LNHDA and CDR2 as SQIVND (reference sequence). The CDR3 loop spans 12 amino acids. J was trimmed by 14 bases and V by 9 bases; bases with no gene match: 12. CDR3 amino acids: CASQGQPLYLFF. The CDR3 DNA is TGTGCCAGCCAGGGACAGCCCCTTTATCTGTTTTTT.

DNA for the CDR3: TGTGCCAGCTCACGAGAGGCAGGGGGAAACTATGGCTACACCTTC. This codes for CASSREAGGNYGYTF. The chain employs TRBV18 and TRBJ1-2; 7 nucleotides align to TRBD1. The CDR3 totals 15 residues. Trimming cost V 4 bases and J 2 bases; bases outside gene matches: 7. The V gene's germline CDR1 is KGHSH and CDR2 LQKENI.

The chain couples TRBV10-3 to TRBJ1-1; D not certain. Germline V CDR1 and CDR2: ENHRY, SYGVKD. The CDR3 length is 13 residues. Trimming took 0 bases from V and 0 from J, leaving 2 bases between them. The CDR3 protein is CAISESLNTEAFF. In DNA, the CDR3 is TGTGCCATCAGTGAGTCTTTGAACACTGAAGCTTTCTTT.

This clone was seen more than once but under ten times. The chain combines TRBV18 with TRBJ1-1, with 7 bases lining up with TRBD1. J lost 1 base, V lost 2 bases, and 1 base had no gene match. Per the germline V gene, CDR1 is KGHSH and CDR2 is LQKENI. The CDR3 is made up of 14 amino acids. The CDR3 DNA reads as TGTGCCAGCTCACCAGACAGGGCGAACACTGAAGCTTTCTTT. Translating it yields CASSPDRANTEAFF.

This chain uses TRBV19 with TRBJ2-3; TRBD1 matches at 7 bases. This CDR3 is built from 14 residues. Per germline, CDR1 LNHDA and CDR2 SQIVND (reference sequence). The trim removed 3 bases at V and 13 bases at J, leaving 13 bases unmatched. Here the CDR3 reads CASSIPSRDSEKYF. In DNA form, the CDR3 reads TGTGCCAGTAGTATCCCGAGCCGGGACAGCGAAAAGTATTTT.

This rearrangement joins TRBV29-1 to TRBJ2-3; D call uncertain. The CDR3 length is 13 residues. Germline assignment: CDR1 SQVTM and CDR2 ANQGSEA. V lost 4 bases, J lost 5 bases, and 13 bases lay in between. As DNA, the CDR3 is TGCAGCGTTGCCGCCCCCATAGGAGATACGCAGTATTTT. It encodes CSVAAPIGDTQYF.

The chain recombines TRBV29-1 with TRBJ1-1; 9 nucleotides align to TRBD1. Germline CDR1 SQVTM, CDR2 ANQGSEA. V lost 3 bases, J lost 5 bases, and 4 bases stayed unmatched. This CDR3 spans 13 amino acids. CDR3: CSVERQGGTEAFF. The CDR3 region has the DNA TGCAGCGTTGAGAGACAGGGGGGGACTGAAGCTTTCTTT.

The chain couples TRBV19 to TRBJ1-6; tentatively, D is TRBD1 (6 bases). Germline CDR1 reads LNHDA; CDR2 reads SQIVND (reference sequence). V lost 6 bases and J lost 8, with 14 bases in between. The CDR3 is made up of 14 amino acids. The CDR3 reads CASSETGWHSPLHF. CDR3 DNA sequence: TGTGCCAGTAGCGAGACAGGTTGGCATTCACCCCTCCACTTT.

The rearrangement uses TRBV6-8 and TRBJ1-2; 10 bases are a match to TRBD1. The CDR3 has 15 residues. CDR1 MNHGY and CDR2 SAAAGT come from the germline V gene. J lost 4 bases, V lost 2 bases, and 4 bases had no gene match. CDR3 coding DNA: TGTGCCAGCAGTTACACCGGACAGGGGGTCTATGGCTACACCTTC. This sequence encodes CASSYTGQGVYGYTF.

CDR3 sequence reads: CASSLEQINSPLHF. The CDR3 DNA follows: TGTGCCAGCAGTTTAGAACAGATCAATTCACCCCTCCACTTT. The rearrangement links TRBV28 to TRBJ1-6; D unresolved. In germline, CDR1 is MDHEN, CDR2 SYDVKM. V gave up 2 bases and J gave up 7 bases, with 9 bases separating them. The CDR3 length is 14 residues.

The J gene is TRBJ1-5, the V gene TRBV28; unclear D gene. The germline gives CDR1 MDHEN, CDR2 SYDVKM. The CDR3 is made up of 16 amino acids. Deletions cut 6 bases from V and 7 bases from J, with 22 bases between. The CDR3 nucleotides are TGTGCCAGCAGATTTACTACCGGAGGTCCGGACCAGCCCCAGCATTTT. It codes for CASRFTTGGPDQPQHF.

The chain recombines TRBV11-3 with TRBJ1-6; D not certain. Trimming shortened V by 5 bases and J by 7 bases, and 15 bases separated the two germline ends. This CDR3 spans 15 amino acids. The germline CDR1 and CDR2 sequences are SGHNT and YENEEA. CDR3 nucleotide sequence: TGTGCCAGCAGCCTCCAGCTCTCGAGGAATTCACCCCTCCACTTT. Translation: CASSLQLSRNSPLHF.

V and J are TRBV6-9 and TRBJ1-3; 9 nucleotides agree with TRBD1. The CDR3 consists of 15 residues. V was pared by 5 bases and J by 6 bases, with 8 bases of the junction left unmatched. From germline, CDR1 is MNHGY and CDR2 SVAAGI. The DNA of the CDR3 is TGTGCCAGCAGTCCCCTACAGGGGGCTAAAAACACCATATATTTT. Protein: CASSPLQGAKNTIYF.

DNA of the CDR3: TGTGCCAGCAGACACAGGCCTCAAGGCTACACCTTC. Translating gives CASRHRPQGYTF. The rearrangement uses TRBV6-8 and TRBJ1-2; perhaps TRBD1 as D (5 bases). V lost 6 bases, J lost 8 bases, and 13 bases lay in between. Germline V gives CDR1 MNHGY, CDR2 SAAAGT. The CDR3 covers 12 residues.

The chain recombines TRBV7-6 with TRBJ1-3; D uncertain. Deletions cut 4 bases from V and 4 bases from J, with 11 bases between. Germline CDR1 SGHVS, CDR2 FNYEAQ. CDR3 length equals 14 residues. CDR3 in amino acids: CASSSVAGGNTIYF. For the CDR3, the DNA is TGTGCCAGCAGCTCCGTTGCTGGAGGAAACACCATATATTTT.

The V gene is TRBV23-1, the J gene TRBJ2-3, with 7 bases fitting TRBD1. TRBV23-1 is an ORF; its function is uncertain. With V trimmed by 6 bases and J by 3 bases, 9 bases remained unmatched. The CDR3 covers 15 residues. CDR3 sequence reads: CASRPGQVRTDTQYF. CDR3 DNA sequence: TGCGCCAGCAGACCCGGACAGGTTCGTACAGATACGCAGTATTTT.

The J gene is TRBJ2-5, the V gene TRBV18, with a tentative D call TRBD1 (6 bases). Per the germline V gene, CDR1 is KGHSH and CDR2 is LQKENI. The CDR3 extends over 14 amino acids. V was clipped by 2 bases and J by 4 bases, with 11 bases between them. The CDR3 loop reads CASSPSGHGETQYF. CDR3 nucleotide sequence: TGTGCCAGCTCACCATCGGGACATGGAGAGACCCAGTACTTC. The variable domain in full, with the rest retrieved from reference TRBV18 and TRBJ2-5, is NAGVMQNPRHLVRRRGQEARLRCSPMKGHSHVYWYRQLPEEGLKFMVYLQKENIIDESGMPKERFSAEFPKEGPSILRIQQVVRGDSAAYFCASSPSGHGETQYFGPGTRLLVL.

The chain combines TRBV19 with TRBJ1-3; maybe TRBD1 (5 bases). The CDR3 totals 15 residues. The V gene's germline CDR1 is LNHDA and CDR2 SQIVND (reference sequence). With 10 bases removed from V and 2 bases from J, the gap between germline ends came to 18 bases. DNA for the CDR3: TGTGCCACGAGGGGAGGTTCCCGGGCTGGAAACACCATATATTTT. Protein sequence: CATRGGSRAGNTIYF.

V gene TRBV11-3 combines with J gene TRBJ1-3; D is unresolved. V gave up 5 bases and J gave up 5 bases, with 13 bases separating them. Germline V CDR1 and CDR2: SGHNT, YENEEA. The CDR3 extends over 14 amino acids. The CDR3 DNA follows: TGTGCCAGCAGCGAGTCGTACCCGAGAAACACCATATATTTT. This translates into CASSESYPRNTIYF.

This chain uses TRBV5-1 with TRBJ1-1; D unresolved. Germline V gene data show CDR1 as SGHRS and CDR2 as YFSETQ. V was cut by 3 bases and J by 1 base, with 10 bases left in between. The CDR3 consists of 14 residues. The CDR3 reads CASSSLRTNTEAFF. CDR3 nucleotide sequence: TGCGCCAGCAGCTCCCTTCGGACGAACACTGAAGCTTTCTTT.

The chain joins TRBV19 to TRBJ1-1, with D possibly matching TRBD1 (5 bases). This CDR3 comprises 14 residues. V lost 3 bases to trimming and J lost 0 bases, with 8 bases between them. Germline CDR1 is LNHDA and CDR2 is SQIVND (reference sequence). This chain's CDR3 is CASSIDSLNTEAFF. The CDR3 region has the DNA TGTGCCAGTAGTATTGACAGTCTGAACACTGAAGCTTTCTTT. Combining the CDR3 with reference TRBV19 and TRBJ1-1 gives the whole variable domain DGGITQSPKYLFRKEGQNVTLSCEQNLNHDAMYWYRQDPGQGLRLIYYSQIVNDFQKGDIAEGYSVSREKKESFPLTVTSAQKNPTAFYLCASSIDSLNTEAFFGQGTRLTVV.

This clone was recorded only once. V gene TRBV1 combines with J gene TRBJ1-1; no check of the table's D call, TRBD1, against the DNA was made. TRBV1 counts as a pseudogene. The CDR3 is 16 amino acids. The CDR3: CTSSHQGFPGHTEAFF. CDR3 nucleotide sequence: TGCACCAGCAGCCACCAGGGCTTCCCAGGGCACACTGAAGCTTTCTTT.

This chain links TRBV12-5 with TRBJ2-3, with TRBD2 as a possible D gene (5 bases). The CDR3 contains 14 residues. CDR1 and CDR2 from the germline V gene are LGHNT and FRNRAP. CDR3 sequence reads: CASTSDWNTDTQYF. The CDR3 nucleotides are TGTGCCAGCACTTCGGACTGGAACACAGATACGCAGTATTTT.